The following is a T cell receptor (beta chain) sequence with its context. Antigen unknown. These data belong to a study of somatic mutations in cytotoxic T cells in rheumatoid arthritis. Study-wide context: Nearly 100% purity was obtained when some V beta antibody-stained T-cell populations were flow-sorted; these included V beta1+ cells sequenced for TCRB. Points from the study as a whole: Patients with rheumatoid arthritis, but not healthy controls, had CD8+ clonality that increased with age.

CDR1 SGDLS and CDR2 YYNGEE come from the germline V gene. V shed 1 base, J shed 3 bases, and the junction held 8 bases outside the gene matches. The CDR3 has 16 residues. Sequencing was performed with immunoSEQ multiplex PCR; in TCRdb, only in-frame clones are kept and a portion is missing. The sample shows 20,000 or so clones, 85% of them seen only once. This TCR was sampled from a woman in her thirties or forties with rheumatoid arthritis. The chain links TRBV9 to TRBJ2-3; TRBD2 agrees at 7 bases. What was sequenced was CD8+ T cells sorted from blood. CDR3 sequence reads: CASSVWRGGGTDTQYF. DNA for the CDR3: TGTGCCAGCAGCGTATGGCGTGGGGGAGGGACAGATACGCAGTATTTT.